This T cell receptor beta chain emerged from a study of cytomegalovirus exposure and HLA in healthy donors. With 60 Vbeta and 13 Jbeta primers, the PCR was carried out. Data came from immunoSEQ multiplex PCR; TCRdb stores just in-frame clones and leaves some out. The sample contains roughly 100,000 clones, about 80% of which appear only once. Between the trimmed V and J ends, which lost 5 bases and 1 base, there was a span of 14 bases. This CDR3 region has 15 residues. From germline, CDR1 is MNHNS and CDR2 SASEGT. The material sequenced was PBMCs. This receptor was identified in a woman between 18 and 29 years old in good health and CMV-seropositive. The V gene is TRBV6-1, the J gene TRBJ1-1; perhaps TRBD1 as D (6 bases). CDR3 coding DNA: TGTGCCAGCAGTTCGGACAGTCAACCGAACACTGAAGCTTTCTTT. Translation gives CASSSDSQPNTEAFF.